This TCR beta chain derives from a study of T-cell memory formation after mild COVID-19. TCRdb re-called the 5' RACE reads through MiXCR, storing one row per CDR3 protein. This table has nearly 200,000 distinct CDR3 sequences, around 16% appearing once. Germline V gene sequence: CDR1 SGHRS, CDR2 YFSETQ. Trimming took 4 bases from V and 7 from J, leaving 15 bases between them. The CDR3 totals 15 residues. The sequence was obtained from an adult woman who had mild COVID-19 (a few samples of this study predate the infection). Cell type and time point are not known. The rearrangement links TRBV5-1 to TRBJ1-6; the D is unclear. Source material: PBMCs or a T cell subset sorted from them (not recorded which). DNA for the CDR3: TGCGCCAGCAGCCTCTCTCTAAGCAACAATTCACCCCTCCACTTT. It is translated as CASSLSLSNNSPLHF.